The 10 T cell receptor beta chains below were found in one sample sequenced in a study of HIV-infected children after antiretroviral therapy interruption. The TCR library was built from RNA with a 3' RACE protocol and unique molecular identifiers. TCRdb re-analysed the 3' RACE reads in MiXCR, keeping a single row per CDR3 protein. The sample has 40,000 or so distinct CDR3 sequences; approximately 7% are singletons. Specified treatment: PENTA 11 planned treatment interruption arm or continuous ART arm. Material: CD45RA+ CD4+ T cells from PBMCs, pooled from several time points, obtained from a donor given antiretroviral therapy, either interrupted or continuous. The sample's subset: naive CD4+ CD45RA+ CD45RO- T cells. These receptors came from a pool of human donors with HIV.

This clonotype has a count of ten or more. J is TRBJ2-7 and V is TRBV10-3, with 7 bases identical to TRBD1. The junction had 13 bases not matched to a gene; V was cut back by 6 bases and J by 11 bases. The CDR3 covers 13 residues. Germline CDR1 reads ENHRY; CDR2 reads SYGVKD. The CDR3 spells CAIRGQVGTVEYF. The CDR3 nucleotides read TGTGCCATCAGGGGTCAGGTGGGGACAGTCGAGTACTTC.

The sample holds a few counts of this clonotype. The rearrangement uses TRBV7-2 and TRBJ2-7; no firm D call. Per germline, CDR1 SGHTA and CDR2 FQGNSA. The CDR3 consists of 15 residues. Trimming stripped 2 bases from V and 3 bases from J, with 14 bases between. CDR3 loop: CASSLLDIKNYEQYF. The CDR3 nucleotides are TGTGCCAGCAGCTTATTAGACATCAAGAACTACGAGCAGTACTTC.

The rearrangement links TRBV18 to TRBJ2-5; TRBD2 aligns across 10 bases. V was clipped by 3 bases and J by 5 bases; unmatched bases: 15. CDR3 length: 18 residues. CDR1 is KGHSH and CDR2 is LQKENI in the germline V gene. CDR3 DNA sequence: TGTGCCAGCTCACCCGGACTAGCGGCACTACCCTTAGTGGAGACCCAGTACTTC. This sequence encodes CASSPGLAALPLVETQYF.

This clonotype was seen only a few times. This chain joins TRBV5-6 and TRBJ2-1; D is ambiguous. Germline V gene data show CDR1 as SGHDT and CDR2 as YYEEEE. The CDR3 spans 15 residues. The ends were cut back, 1 base at V and 7 bases at J, with 15 bases in the middle. The CDR3 is CASSLSASPSNEQFF. CDR3 sequence (DNA): TGTGCCAGCAGCTTGTCCGCTAGTCCCTCGAATGAGCAGTTCTTC.

This clonotype was counted between two and nine times. The V gene is TRBV12-5, the J gene TRBJ1-1, with 8 nucleotides matching TRBD1. The V segment lost 0 bases and the J segment 2 bases; nucleotides outside the gene matches: 8. The CDR3 is made up of 17 amino acids. Germline V gene lookup returns CDR1 LGHNT and CDR2 FRNRAP. The CDR3 here is CASGLVRQGISNTEAFF. CDR3 coding DNA: TGTGCTAGTGGTTTGGTTCGACAGGGGATTTCAAACACTGAAGCTTTCTTT.

The chain carries TRBV19 and TRBJ2-2; D possibly corresponds to TRBD2 (5 bases). V was clipped by 6 bases and J by 0 bases, with 17 bases between them. The CDR3 contains 17 residues. Per germline, CDR1 LNHDA and CDR2 SQIVND (reference sequence). This CDR3 reads CASRIRRRQPNTGELFF. CDR3 in DNA: TGTGCCAGTAGAATTCGACGGAGGCAGCCGAACACCGGGGAGCTGTTTTTT.

This clonotype was detected many times. J is TRBJ2-1 and V is TRBV6-6, with TRBD1 matching 7 bases. This CDR3 contains 14 residues. V shed 2 bases, J shed 4 bases, and the junction held 2 bases outside the gene matches. CDR1 is MNHNY and CDR2 is SVGAGI in the germline V gene (reference sequence). The CDR3 region is CASSYGQAYNEQFF. Here the CDR3 DNA reads TGTGCCAGCAGTTACGGACAGGCGTACAATGAGCAGTTCTTC.

This clonotype was recorded at least ten times. The chain recombines TRBV21-1 with TRBJ1-3; the table gives TRBD1 as D, unverified against the DNA. TRBV21-1 is assigned pseudogene status. The CDR3 is made up of 17 amino acids. CDR3 residues: CASSKVTLSGAGNTIYF. The CDR3 DNA is TGTGCCAGCAGCAAGGTCACCCTATCAGGGGCTGGAAACACCATATATTTT.

This clonotype has a count of ten or more. The chain employs TRBV7-7 and TRBJ2-1; 10 nucleotides match TRBD2. Germline CDR1 SSHAT, CDR2 FNYEAQ (reference sequence). The CDR3 spans 15 residues. V was clipped by 5 bases and J by 8 bases; unmatched bases: 9. Here the CDR3 reads CASSVGASGGDEQFF. CDR3 DNA: TGTGCCAGCAGCGTCGGAGCTAGCGGGGGTGATGAGCAGTTCTTC. The full variable domain, with the rest looked up from reference TRBV7-7 and TRBJ2-1, is GAGVSQSPRYKVTKRGQDVTLRCDPISSHATLYWYQQALGQGPEFLTYFNYEAQPDKSGLPSDRFSAERPEGSISTLTIQRTEQRDSAMYRCASSVGASGGDEQFFGPGTRLTVL.

The rearrangement links TRBV7-2 to TRBJ2-7, with no clear D. This CDR3 has 13 amino acids. Germline values: CDR1 SGHTA, CDR2 FQGNSA. V was clipped by 1 base and J by 6 bases, with 10 bases between them. The CDR3 sequence: CASSLVIHFEQYF. The CDR3 DNA sequence: TGTGCCAGCAGCTTAGTTATCCACTTCGAGCAGTACTTC.